Below, one T cell receptor beta chain is given with its context. The antigen is unknown. These data originate in a study of T cell responses to AZD1222 COVID-19 vaccine. At the level of the study: The analysis combined second doses at about 4 or about 12 weeks. The study's findings and limits: Clonal diversity was possibly underestimated; the donors were predominantly white British and more often female. Reports indicate that nearly half of spike-specific TCRs are directed at unmutated variant regions. Regions 160-218 and 743-854 dominated among vaccine-associated CD4 TCRs spanning spike.

The assay was immunoSEQ multiplex PCR, and TCRdb's table has in-frame clones only and misses some. The sample records about 99,000 clones, about 90% being singletons. The CDR3 consists of 13 residues. From germline, CDR1 is SGDLS and CDR2 YYNGEE. V was shortened by 4 bases and J by 3 bases, with 7 bases between the two germline ends. The sequenced sample was peripheral blood, obtained on day 0 of AZD1222 vaccination. This sequence was found in an adult in good health. V and J are TRBV9 and TRBJ1-4; D gene uncertain. CDR3 sequence: CASSPGSNEKLFF. CDR3 nucleotide sequence: TGTGCCAGCAGCCCCGGTTCTAATGAAAAACTGTTTTTT.